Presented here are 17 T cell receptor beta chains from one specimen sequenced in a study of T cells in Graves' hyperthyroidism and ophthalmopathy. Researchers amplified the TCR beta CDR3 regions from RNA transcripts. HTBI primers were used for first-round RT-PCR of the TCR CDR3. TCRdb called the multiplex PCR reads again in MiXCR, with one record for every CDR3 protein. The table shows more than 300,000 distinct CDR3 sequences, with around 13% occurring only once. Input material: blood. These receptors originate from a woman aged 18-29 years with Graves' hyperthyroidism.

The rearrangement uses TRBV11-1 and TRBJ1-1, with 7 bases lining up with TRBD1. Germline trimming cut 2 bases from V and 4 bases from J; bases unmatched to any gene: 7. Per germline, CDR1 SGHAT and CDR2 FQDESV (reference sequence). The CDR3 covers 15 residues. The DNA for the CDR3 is TGTGCCAGCAGCTTACCCCAGGGGGGTGGCACTGAAGCTTTCTTT. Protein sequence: CASSLPQGGGTEAFF.

CDR3 loop: CASSLAFQVSTNEKLFF. CDR3 sequence (DNA): TGCGCCAGCAGCTTGGCTTTTCAGGTCTCAACTAATGAAAAACTGTTTTTT. The chain has TRBV5-1 and TRBJ1-4; D ambiguous. Between the trimmed V and J ends, which lost 0 bases and 0 bases, there was a span of 12 bases. This CDR3 has 17 residues. Per the germline V gene, CDR1 is SGHRS and CDR2 is YFSETQ.

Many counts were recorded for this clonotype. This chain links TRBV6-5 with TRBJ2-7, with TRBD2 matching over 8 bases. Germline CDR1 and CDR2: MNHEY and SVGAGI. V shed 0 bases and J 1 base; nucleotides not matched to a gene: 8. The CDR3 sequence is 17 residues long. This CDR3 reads CASSYSWSGGKSYEQYF. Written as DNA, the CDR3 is TGTGCCAGCAGTTACTCTTGGTCGGGGGGGAAATCCTACGAGCAGTACTTC.

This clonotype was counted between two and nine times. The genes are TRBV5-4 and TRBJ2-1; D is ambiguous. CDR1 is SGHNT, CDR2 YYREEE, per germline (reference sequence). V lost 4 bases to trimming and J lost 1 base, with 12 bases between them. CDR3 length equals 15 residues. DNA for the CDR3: TGTGCCAGCAGCCCGCCTAGATATTCCTACAATGAGCAGTTCTTC. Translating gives CASSPPRYSYNEQFF.

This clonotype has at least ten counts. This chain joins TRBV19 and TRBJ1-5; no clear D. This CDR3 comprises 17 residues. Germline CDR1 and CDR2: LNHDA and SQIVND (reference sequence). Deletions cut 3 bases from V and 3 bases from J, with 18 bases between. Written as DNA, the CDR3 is TGTGCCAGTAGTATTGCACAGCTCAACGCGCTCAATCAGCCCCAGCATTTT. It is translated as CASSIAQLNALNQPQHF. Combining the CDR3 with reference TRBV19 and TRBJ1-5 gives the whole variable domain DGGITQSPKYLFRKEGQNVTLSCEQNLNHDAMYWYRQDPGQGLRLIYYSQIVNDFQKGDIAEGYSVSREKKESFPLTVTSAQKNPTAFYLCASSIAQLNALNQPQHFGDGTRLSIL.

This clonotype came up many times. CDR3 DNA sequence: TGTGCCAGCAGTTCAACTAGCGGGGTTGGAGATACGCAGTATTTT. Translating it yields CASSSTSGVGDTQYF. The rearrangement uses TRBV6-1 and TRBJ2-3, with TRBD2 identical over 10 bases. The germline CDR1 and CDR2 sequences are MNHNS and SASEGT. Trimming cost V 5 bases and J 5 bases; bases outside gene matches: 7. This CDR3 has 15 amino acids.

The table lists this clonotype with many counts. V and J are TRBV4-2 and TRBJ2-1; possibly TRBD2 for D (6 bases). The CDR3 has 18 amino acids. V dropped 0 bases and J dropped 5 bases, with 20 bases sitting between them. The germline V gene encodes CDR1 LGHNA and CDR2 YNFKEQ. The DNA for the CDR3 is TGTGCCAGCAGCCAAGATCTAAACAGCGGGCGGACTGACAATGAGCAGTTCTTC. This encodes CASSQDLNSGRTDNEQFF.

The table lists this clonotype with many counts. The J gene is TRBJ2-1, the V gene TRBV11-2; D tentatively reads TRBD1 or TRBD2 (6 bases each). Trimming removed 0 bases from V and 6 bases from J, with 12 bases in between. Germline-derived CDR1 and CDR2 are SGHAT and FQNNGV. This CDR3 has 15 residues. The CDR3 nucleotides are TGTGCCAGCAGCTTAGACGGGGGCAGGGGCAATGAGCAGTTCTTC. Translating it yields CASSLDGGRGNEQFF. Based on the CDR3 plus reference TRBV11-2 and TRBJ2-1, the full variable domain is EAGVAQSPRYKIIEKRQSVAFWCNPISGHATLYWYQQILGQGPKLLIQFQNNGVVDDSQLPKDRFSAERLKGVDSTLKIQPAKLEDSAVYLCASSLDGGRGNEQFFGPGTRLTVL.

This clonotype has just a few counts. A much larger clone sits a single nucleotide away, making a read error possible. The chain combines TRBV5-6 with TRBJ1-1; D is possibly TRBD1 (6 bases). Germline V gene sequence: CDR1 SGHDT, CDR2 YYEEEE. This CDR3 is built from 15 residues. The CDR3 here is CASSFTRGRNIEAFF. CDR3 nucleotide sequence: TGTGCCAGCAGCTTTACCCGGGGGCGGAACATTGAAGCTTTCTTT.

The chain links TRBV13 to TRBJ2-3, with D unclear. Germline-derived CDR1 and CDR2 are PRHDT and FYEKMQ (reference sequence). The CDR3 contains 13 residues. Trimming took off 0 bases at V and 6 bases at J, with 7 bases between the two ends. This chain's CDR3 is CASSLGPKDTQYF. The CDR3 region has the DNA TGTGCCAGCAGCTTAGGGCCGAAGGATACGCAGTATTTT.

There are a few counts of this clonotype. The CDR3 loop is CASSQELRYTEAFF. As DNA, the CDR3 is TGTGCCAGCAGCCAAGAGCTGAGATACACTGAAGCTTTCTTT. The rearrangement uses TRBV3-1 and TRBJ1-1; unclear D gene. This CDR3 region has 14 residues. Per the germline V gene, CDR1 is LGHDT and CDR2 is YNNKEL (reference sequence). The germline V and J ends were trimmed by 0 bases and 3 bases, with 8 bases remaining between them.

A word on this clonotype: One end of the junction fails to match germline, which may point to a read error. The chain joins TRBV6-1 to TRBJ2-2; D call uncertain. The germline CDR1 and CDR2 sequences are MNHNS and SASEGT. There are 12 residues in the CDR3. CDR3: CASGEYTGELFF. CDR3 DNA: TGTGCCAGCGGTGAATACACCGGGGAGCTGTTTTTT.

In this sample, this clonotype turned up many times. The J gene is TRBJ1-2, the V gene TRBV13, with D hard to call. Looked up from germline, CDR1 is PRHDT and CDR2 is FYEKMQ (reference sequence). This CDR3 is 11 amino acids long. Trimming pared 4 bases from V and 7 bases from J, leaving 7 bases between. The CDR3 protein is CASSSWVGYTF. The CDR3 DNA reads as TGTGCCAGCAGCTCGTGGGTTGGCTACACCTTC.

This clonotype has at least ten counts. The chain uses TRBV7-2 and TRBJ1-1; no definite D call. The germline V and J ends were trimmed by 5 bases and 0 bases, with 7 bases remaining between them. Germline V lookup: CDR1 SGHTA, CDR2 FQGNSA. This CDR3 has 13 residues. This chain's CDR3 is CASSPRLNTEAFF. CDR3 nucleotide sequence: TGTGCCAGCAGCCCTCGACTGAACACTGAAGCTTTCTTT. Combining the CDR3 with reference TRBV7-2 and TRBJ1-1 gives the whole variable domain GAGVSQSPSNKVTEKGKDVELRCDPISGHTALYWYRQSLGQGLEFLIYFQGNSAPDKSGLPSDRFSAERTGGSVSTLTIQRTQQEDSAVYLCASSPRLNTEAFFGQGTRLTVV.

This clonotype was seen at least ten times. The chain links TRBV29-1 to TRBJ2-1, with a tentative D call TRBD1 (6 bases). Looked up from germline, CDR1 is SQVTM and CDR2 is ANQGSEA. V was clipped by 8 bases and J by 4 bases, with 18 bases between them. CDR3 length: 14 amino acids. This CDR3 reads CSSRQGNGYNEQFF. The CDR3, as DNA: TGCAGCTCCCGTCAGGGGAATGGGTACAATGAGCAGTTCTTC.

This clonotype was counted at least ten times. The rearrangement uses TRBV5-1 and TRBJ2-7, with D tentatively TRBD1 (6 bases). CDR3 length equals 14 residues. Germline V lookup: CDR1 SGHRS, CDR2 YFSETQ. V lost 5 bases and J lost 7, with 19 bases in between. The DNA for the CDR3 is TGCGCCAGCAGATCCGGGACACTGATGGGGGAGCAGTACTTC. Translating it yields CASRSGTLMGEQYF.

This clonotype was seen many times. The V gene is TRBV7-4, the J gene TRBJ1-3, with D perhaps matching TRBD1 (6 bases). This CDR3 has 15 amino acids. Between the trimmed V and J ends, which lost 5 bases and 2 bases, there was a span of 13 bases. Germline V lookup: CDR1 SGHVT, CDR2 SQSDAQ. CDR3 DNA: TGTGCCAGCAGCCCGGAACCAGGGGCTGGAAACACCATATATTTT. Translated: CASSPEPGAGNTIYF.